This T cell receptor beta chain was identified in a study of blood T cell repertoires in COVID-19. Study context: Samples representing acute and convalescent COVID-19 were sourced from the United States, Italy and Spain. T cells, B-cell-depleted T cells, or PBMCs provided the cDNA or gDNA that served as material.

Study processing details: Counts of nucleated cells, estimated from reference gene primer amplification, were obtained. The table came from immunoSEQ multiplex PCR; TCRdb's copy has only in-frame clones and leaves some out. V, J and clone size are taken as reported in that table, and D and trimming were inferred from the DNA itself. Counted here are approximately 170,000 clones, 86% occurring once; the ten biggest clones make up approximately 4%. The source material was peripheral blood. This receptor was identified in a woman between 65 and 79 years old with acute or convalescent COVID-19.

CDR3 amino acids: CASSYRTGEQYF. CDR3 DNA: TGTGCCAGCAGCTATAGGACAGGCGAGCAGTACTTC. V and J are TRBV11-2 and TRBJ2-7, with 7 bases aligning to TRBD1. The germline CDR1 and CDR2 sequences are SGHAT and FQNNGV. The CDR3 has 12 residues. The ends lost 4 bases at V and 6 bases at J; junction bases unmatched: 3.